Below, one TCR beta chain is given with its context. Its specificity is unknown. The data belong to a study of OX40 agonist ivuxolimab in advanced cancers. Study as a whole: The group had a mean age of around 60 years, ranged from roughly 20 to 79, and was 82.7% male. Of the participants, around 43% had some prior anti-PD-1, anti-PD-L1 or anti-CTLA-4 therapy, which was allowed. Study findings and constraints: Relative to CD4+, CD8+ T cells held more expanded clones on average. Not determined was the antigen specificity of the expanded peripheral T cells.

TCRdb keeps only in-frame clones here, not all; method: immunoSEQ multiplex PCR. The sample includes tens of thousands of clones, 80% to 85% of them seen just once. Germline loops: CDR1 MNHEY, CDR2 SMNVEV (reference sequence). J gave up 4 bases and V 5 bases, and 16 bases lay outside the gene matches. The CDR3 is 19 residues long. The source was CD4+ or CD8+ T cells sorted from blood, collected in a trial of the OX40 agonist ivuxolimab. The chain recombines TRBV27 with TRBJ2-2, with 10 bases that match TRBD1. The source is an adult with an advanced solid tumor such as melanoma, head and neck, liver or kidney cancer. CDR3 DNA sequence: TGTGCCAGCAGTCCCAGTCCCGGGACAGGGGTCAAGGGCACCGGGGAGCTGTTTTTT. Encoded protein: CASSPSPGTGVKGTGELFF.